The present TCR beta chain was sequenced within a study of TIL therapy for anti-PD-1-resistant metastatic lung cancer (TCRdb year 2021). About the full investigation: Enrolled patients had a median age of approximately 49 years (range about 35-80) and a median tumor PD-L1 proportion score of around 5.9%. Most of the cohort had lung adenocarcinoma, several tumors were EGFR-mutant and two were ALK-rearranged, and half of the patients were current or former smokers. Across the cohort, whole-exome sequencing showed a median non-synonymous tumor mutation burden of 1.5 mutations per megabase. T cell receptor beta sequencing of tumor and peripheral blood was used to follow clonotypes across the tumor, the expanded TIL product and serial blood samples.

The sample's time point, from its label and the paper: pre-treatment sample, taken before nivolumab and TIL therapy. Excised metastases, mostly pleural nodules or supraclavicular lymph nodes, were used as baseline tumor samples and were taken from the same resection from which TIL were grown. Before any PD-1/PD-L1 blockade was given, tumors were harvested, nivolumab was then administered, and patients who progressed went on to receive lymphodepletion, an infusion of expanded TIL, and IL-2. Adults with stage 4 NSCLC were enrolled in a dual-center phase I trial from late 2017 to early 2020. Samples were obtained from a single-arm, open-label phase I trial in which tumor-infiltrating lymphocyte therapy with nivolumab was evaluated in advanced non-small cell lung cancer. For each resected tumor, portions were snap-frozen in liquid nitrogen and kept at -80 degrees C. Tumor regions of interest were selected on H&E sections using laser-capture macrodissection, ground into around 16 mg aliquots, and extracted using Qiagen Allprep kits.

TCR beta CDR3 regions were amplified from genomic DNA by bias-controlled multiplex PCR with the immunoSEQ v3 hsTCRB kit. The TCR libraries were sequenced on an Illumina NextSeq 500 to 2 million or so read pairs for survey level or about 4.5-6 million read pairs for deep level. The original methods were these. The immunoSEQ Analyzer software assigned V, D and J genes, filtered out non-productive sequences, and reported clonality. Repertoires were compared using productive Simpson clonality and Morisita overlap index of productive TRB rearrangements between infused TIL and blood. TCRdb mirrors the immuneACCESS table, restricted to in-frame sequences. Some clones are absent from its copies; in checked studies, under half trace to an unresolved V gene, and the reason for the others is unknown. The DNA gave D and trimming, while V, J and clone size come from that table. This sample gives thousands of clones in total; roughly 60% of them show up just once. About 9.4% of the sample comes from the top ten.

Note on this clone: No cognate antigen has been identified for it. It has no much larger one-base neighbor in the sample; base qualities were not kept.

The CDR3 numbers 13 residues from cysteine through phenylalanine. This entry keeps only the CDR3 DNA: 39 bases, framed from base 1. At the junction V is shortened by 1 base and J by 4 bases, with 7 bases in between. The germline V gene (reference sequence) specifies GTSNPN as CDR1 and SVGIG as CDR2. Results the study describes overall, beyond this receptor: Because the cohort was highly selected, with more treatment-naive, never-smoker and oncogene-addicted patients than is typical, generalizability is limited. The study protocol defined all tumor marker inferences as exploratory. Higher clonality and lower diversity were observed in expanded TIL cultures than in baseline intratumoral T cells (median clonality approximately 6% vs 31%, p < 0.0001). TIL culture showed high clonal turnover, with many enriched product clones undetected in the baseline tumor, suggesting clonal contraction rather than faithful expansion.

The source is a man aged 70-80 years with non-small cell lung cancer. The V gene is TRBV30 and the J gene is TRBJ1-4; TRBD1 is a possible D gene, resting on 5 matching bases. Sequencing used tumor tissue, obtained at baseline. CDR3 region: CAWSEGNNEKLFF. The DNA sequence follows: TGTGCCTGGAGTGAGGGGAATAATGAAAAACTGTTTTTT.